Shown below are 9 T cell receptor beta chains from a single sample sequenced in a study of blood T cell repertoires in COVID-19 (dated by TCRdb to about 2020). The library was made by the immunoSEQ multiplex PCR assay. TCRdb took this table from immuneACCESS and kept in-frame rearrangements with V and J called. Such tables lack part of the clones; where checked against another copy, unresolved V genes explain under half of the gap, and the rest is unexplained. The sample includes 95,000 to 100,000 clones, with more than 70% observed a single time. 9.5% to 13% of the sample is in the top ten clones. The sample was peripheral blood. These receptors were taken from a woman in her twenties or thirties with acute or convalescent COVID-19.

The chain employs TRBV13 and TRBJ2-7; 9 positions agree with TRBD1. Germline loops: CDR1 PRHDT, CDR2 FYEKMQ (reference sequence). CDR3 length: 14 residues. V shed 5 bases, J shed 5 bases, and the junction held 7 bases outside the gene matches. The CDR3 DNA sequence: TGTGCCAGCAGCACTAGACAGGGGGTTAACGAGCAGTACTTC. It specifies CASSTRQGVNEQYF.

The rearrangement links TRBV5-1 to TRBJ2-3, with TRBD2 identical over 10 bases. Germline values: CDR1 SGHRS, CDR2 YFSETQ. Losses at the gene ends were 4 bases for V and 6 bases for J; bases not matched to a gene: 11. The CDR3 extends over 16 amino acids. The CDR3 protein is CASSTGLATFVDTQYF. DNA for the CDR3: TGCGCCAGCAGCACGGGACTAGCGACTTTTGTGGATACGCAGTATTTT.

The rearrangement joins TRBV6-5 to TRBJ1-6; D is unresolved. Trimming left V 6 bases short and J 8 bases short, with 17 bases between. The length of the CDR3 is 15 residues. CDR1 is MNHEY and CDR2 is SVGAGI in the germline V gene. CDR3 region: CASRTPGLRDSPLHF. Here the CDR3 DNA reads TGTGCCAGCAGAACCCCGGGCTTGCGGGATTCACCCCTCCACTTT.

The CDR3 is CASSLVASGGPTNEQYF. The CDR3 DNA sequence: TGTGCCAGCAGCTTAGTGGCTAGCGGGGGACCAACGAACGAGCAGTACTTC. The chain employs TRBV7-9 and TRBJ2-7, with 10 nucleotides matching TRBD2. The CDR3 consists of 17 residues. The V gene's germline CDR1 is SEHNR and CDR2 FQNEAQ (reference sequence). V dropped 1 base and J dropped 5; count of bases not matched to a gene: 11.

This chain uses TRBV18 with TRBJ1-5; TRBD1 matches at 7 bases. J was trimmed by 6 bases and V by 3 bases; bases with no gene match: 14. The CDR3 sequence is 17 residues long. CDR1 is KGHSH, CDR2 LQKENI, per germline. The CDR3 DNA follows: TGTGCCAGCTCACCTAATCTAAGGGACAGCGGATCTCAGCCCCAGCATTTT. It translates to CASSPNLRDSGSQPQHF.

The chain has TRBV28 and TRBJ1-3; D gene uncertain. The CDR3 totals 15 residues. V was pared by 3 bases and J by 2 bases, with 11 bases between. The V gene's germline CDR1 is MDHEN and CDR2 SYDVKM. CDR3 region: CASSFPPEAGNTIYF. CDR3 coding DNA: TGTGCCAGCAGTTTTCCGCCCGAGGCTGGAAACACCATATATTTT.

In this sample, this clone turned up a few times. This chain links TRBV9 with TRBJ1-5, with D unclear. Trimming pared 3 bases from V and 10 bases from J, leaving 17 bases between. Germline lookup yields CDR1 SGDLS and CDR2 YYNGEE. This CDR3 is 14 amino acids long. Written as DNA, the CDR3 is TGTGCCAGCAGCGGATCCCCTAGAGGTGAACCCCAGCATTTT. This translates into CASSGSPRGEPQHF.

The rearrangement uses TRBV4-2 and TRBJ1-3; no definite D call. The V gene's germline CDR1 is LGHNA and CDR2 YNFKEQ. Trimming left V 2 bases short and J 0 bases short, with 11 bases between. CDR3 length: 16 residues. This chain's CDR3 is CASSQPDSSSGNTIYF. The CDR3 DNA reads as TGTGCCAGCAGCCAACCCGACTCCTCCTCTGGAAACACCATATATTTT.

The chain employs TRBV3-1 (or the pseudogene TRBV3-2) and TRBJ2-2, with D unresolved. Germline V lookup: CDR1 LGHDT, CDR2 YNNKEL (reference sequence). The CDR3 extends over 13 amino acids. V lost 4 bases and J 3 bases, leaving 6 bases between the germline ends. In DNA, the CDR3 is TGTGCCAGCAGCCTCCTTGACACCGGGGAGCTGTTTTTT. This gives the protein CASSLLDTGELFF.